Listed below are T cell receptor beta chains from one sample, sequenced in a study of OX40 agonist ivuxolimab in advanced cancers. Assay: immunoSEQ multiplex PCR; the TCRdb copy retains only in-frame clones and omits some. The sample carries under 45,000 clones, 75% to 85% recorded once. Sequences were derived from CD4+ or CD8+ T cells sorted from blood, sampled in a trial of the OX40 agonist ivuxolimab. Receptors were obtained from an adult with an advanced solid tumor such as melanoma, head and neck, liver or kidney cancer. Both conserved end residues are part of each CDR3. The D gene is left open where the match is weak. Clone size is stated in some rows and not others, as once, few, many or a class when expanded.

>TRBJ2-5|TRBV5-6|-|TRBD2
CASTRGSSGSETQYF
TGTGCCAGCACCAGGGGGTCTAGCGGGAGTGAGACCCAGTACTTC
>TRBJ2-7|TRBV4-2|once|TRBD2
CASSQDGTSAYEQYF
TGTGCCAGCAGCCAAGATGGGACTAGCGCCTACGAGCAGTACTTC
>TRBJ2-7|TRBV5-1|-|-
CASSLGAGTTYEQYF
TGCGCCAGCAGCTTGGGGGCAGGAACTACCTACGAGCAGTACTTC
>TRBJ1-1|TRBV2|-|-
CASSSDMNTEAFF
TGTGCCAGCAGTTCAGACATGAACACTGAAGCTTTCTTT
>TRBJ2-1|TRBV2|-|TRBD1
CASRGTGSYNEQFF
TGTGCCAGCAGGGGGACAGGGTCTTACAATGAGCAGTTCTTC
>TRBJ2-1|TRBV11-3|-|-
CASSLVVFSSYNEQFF
TGTGCCAGCAGCTTAGTGGTCTTTAGCTCCTACAATGAGCAGTTCTTC
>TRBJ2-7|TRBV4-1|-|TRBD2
CASSQGGGLADEQYF
TGCGCCAGCAGCCAAGGGGGAGGACTAGCGGACGAGCAGTACTTC
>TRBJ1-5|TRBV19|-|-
CASSSFQGKPQHF
TGTGCCAGTAGTAGTTTTCAGGGGAAGCCCCAGCATTTT
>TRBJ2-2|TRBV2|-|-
CASRRTGELFF
TGTGCCAGCAGGAGGACAGGGGAGCTGTTTTTT
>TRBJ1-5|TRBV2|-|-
CASSGRGRVQPQHF
TGTGCCAGCAGTGGAAGGGGGAGAGTTCAGCCCCAGCATTTT
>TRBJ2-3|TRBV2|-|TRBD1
CASRRDRSTDTQYF
TGTGCCAGCAGACGGGACAGGTCCACAGATACGCAGTATTTT
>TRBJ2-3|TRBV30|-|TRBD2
CAWNIAGPRVAQYF
TGTGCCTGGAATATAGCGGGGCCAAGGGTGGCGCAGTATTTT
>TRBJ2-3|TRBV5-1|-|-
CASSSDSGADTQYF
TGCGCCAGCAGCTCGGACTCAGGGGCAGATACGCAGTATTTT
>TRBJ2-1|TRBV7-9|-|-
CASSLNRGGARGNEQFF
TGTGCCAGCAGCTTGAACCGAGGAGGGGCTCGGGGGAATGAGCAGTTCTTC
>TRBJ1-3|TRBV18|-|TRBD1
CASSSGQGRNTIYF
TGTGCCAGCTCATCGGGACAGGGGAGAAACACCATATATTTT
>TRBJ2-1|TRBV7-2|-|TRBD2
CASSLSRTSDEQFF
TGTGCCAGCAGCTTAAGTCGGACTAGCGACGAGCAGTTCTTC
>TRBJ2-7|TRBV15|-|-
CATSRDGGAGEQYF
TGTGCCACCAGCAGAGATGGCGGGGCCGGGGAGCAGTACTTC
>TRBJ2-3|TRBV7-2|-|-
CASSPFGGDTQYF
TGTGCCAGCAGCCCCTTCGGGGGAGATACGCAGTATTTT
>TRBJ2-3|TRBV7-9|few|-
CASSPWDESSTDTQYF
TGTGCCAGCAGCCCCTGGGACGAGTCTAGCACAGATACGCAGTATTTT
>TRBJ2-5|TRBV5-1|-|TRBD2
CASSSSGIWETQYF
TGCGCCAGCAGTTCTAGCGGGATTTGGGAGACCCAGTACTTC
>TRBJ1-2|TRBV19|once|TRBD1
CASSNGQGVPASF
TGTGCCAGTAGTAACGGACAGGGGGTCCCGGCTTCCTTC
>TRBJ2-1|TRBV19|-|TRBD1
CASRKGQGTYNEQFF
TGTGCCAGTAGAAAGGGACAGGGGACCTACAATGAGCAGTTCTTC
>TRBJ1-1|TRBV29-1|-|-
CSVRDSRTEAFF
TGCAGCGTCCGAGACAGTCGGACTGAAGCTTTCTTT
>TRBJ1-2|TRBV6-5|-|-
CASSYSRLGEGYGYTF
TGTGCCAGCAGTTACTCTCGTCTGGGAGAAGGCTATGGCTACACCTTC
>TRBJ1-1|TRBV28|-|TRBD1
CASSLTGTWLGTEAFF
TGTGCCAGCAGTTTGACAGGGACCTGGCTTGGGACTGAAGCTTTCTTT
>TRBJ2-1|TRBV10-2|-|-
CASTPSAYNEQFF
TGCGCCAGCACCCCCAGCGCCTACAATGAGCAGTTCTTC
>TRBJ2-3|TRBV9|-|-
CASSSRQGTDTQYF
TGTGCCAGCAGCAGCCGCCAGGGCACAGATACGCAGTATTTT
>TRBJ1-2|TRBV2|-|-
CASSDGGLGGYTF
TGTGCCAGCAGTGATGGGGGCCTAGGGGGCTACACCTTC
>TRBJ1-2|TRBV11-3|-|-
CASSSSSRRGSNGYTF
TGTGCCAGCAGCTCCTCCTCGAGGAGGGGGTCTAACGGCTACACCTTC
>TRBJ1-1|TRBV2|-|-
CASSVEGRGTEAFF
TGTGCCAGCAGTGTAGAAGGGCGGGGCACTGAAGCTTTCTTT
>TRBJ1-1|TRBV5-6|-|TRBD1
CASSLLGQGSTEAFF
TGTGCCAGCAGCTTGCTTGGACAGGGTAGCACTGAAGCTTTCTTT
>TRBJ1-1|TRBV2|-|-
CASSDQGIAEAFF
TGTGCCAGCAGTGATCAGGGGATCGCTGAAGCTTTCTTT
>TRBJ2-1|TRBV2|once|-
CASSELRVSYNEQFF
TGTGCCAGCAGTGAACTGAGAGTCTCCTACAATGAGCAGTTCTTC
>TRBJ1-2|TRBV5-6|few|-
CASSLILAARGYTF
TGTGCCAGCAGCTTGATTCTGGCAGCCCGCGGCTACACCTTC
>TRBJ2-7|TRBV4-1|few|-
CASSQEREMGYEQYF
TGTGCCAGCAGCCAAGAGAGGGAGATGGGGTACGAGCAGTACTTC
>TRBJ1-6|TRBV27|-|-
CASRGVSAASSYNSPLHF
TGTGCCAGCAGAGGGGTTTCCGCGGCGAGCTCCTATAATTCACCCCTCCACTTT
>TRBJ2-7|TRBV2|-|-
CASSETGPPYEQYF
TGTGCCAGCAGTGAAACAGGTCCCCCCTACGAGCAGTACTTC
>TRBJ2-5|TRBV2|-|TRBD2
CASSGTGGRRETQYF
TGTGCCAGCAGTGGGACGGGAGGGCGTAGAGAGACCCAGTACTTC
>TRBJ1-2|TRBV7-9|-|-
CASSSNYGYTF
TGTGCCAGCAGCTCTAACTATGGCTACACCTTC
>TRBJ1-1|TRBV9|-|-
CASSASIIMNTEAFF
TGTGCCAGCAGCGCCTCGATCATCATGAACACTGAAGCTTTCTTT
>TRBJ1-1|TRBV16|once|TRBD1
CASSLRDRAALNTEAFF
TGTGCCAGCAGCCTAAGAGACAGGGCAGCCTTGAACACTGAAGCTTTCTTT